This T cell receptor beta chain was recorded in a study of persistence of HIV-infected CD4 T cells. Study overall: The sample holds CD4+ T cells responsive to CMV or HIV-1 Gag.

Study-wide results and caveats: CMV- and Gag-responding cells had lower TCRbeta richness than CD3/CD28-responding cells. Degenerate expanded CDR3beta sequences were enriched among CMV- and Gag-responding cells.

This CDR3 is built from 12 residues. J was trimmed by 11 bases and V by 6 bases; bases with no gene match: 6. Germline V CDR1 and CDR2: SGHVS, FNYEAQ. The immunoSEQ assay was version 4, run in survey mode. Each sample used up to about 1 ug genomic DNA diluted to 10 ng/uL. Generated by immunoSEQ multiplex PCR, the TCRdb table keeps only in-frame clones and is missing some. The sample consists of 30,000 to 40,000 clones, 75% to 85% of them appearing once. As for this clone: Its antigen is currently unknown.

The stimulus was an HIV-1 Gag 15-mer peptide pool, 1 ug/peptide/mL. CD40L-negative CD69-negative CD45RO-high memory CD4+ T cells were sorted as populations depleted of antigen-responding cells. The sample consisted of CD4+ T cells sorted from PBMCs after roughly 18-hour stimulation, taken from a patient who received antiretroviral therapy. The chain has TRBV7-6 and TRBJ2-3; 9 nucleotides agree with TRBD2. The clonotype originates from an adult woman with HIV who was CMV-seropositive. CDR3 DNA: TGTGCCAGCAGTTCCGGGACTAGCATGCAGTATTTT. This sequence encodes CASSSGTSMQYF.